These 22 T cell receptor beta chains share one sample of origin, sequenced in a study of shared clonotypes between healthy human individuals. Produced via immunoSEQ multiplex PCR; TCRdb's table is partial and in-frame only. The sample records some 2,500,000 clones, 93% being singletons. The sequenced sample consisted of naive CD4+ T cells from PBMCs. Subset: CD45RA+ positively selected. The origin of the receptors is a man between 18 and 29 years old in good health. Some clones in this sample may be carry-over from other donors' samples.

The chain is built from TRBV5-1 and TRBJ2-7, with TRBD1 as a possible D gene (5 bases). The CDR3 consists of 15 residues. Germline CDR1 reads SGHRS; CDR2 reads YFSETQ. Trimming took off 3 bases at V and 5 bases at J, with 18 bases between the two ends. The CDR3 here is CASSSYGAETHEQYF. For the CDR3, the DNA is TGCGCCAGCAGCTCTTATGGGGCGGAAACTCACGAGCAGTACTTC.

In the case of this clone: Other DNA sequences from this sample encode an identical CDR3 as well. This chain connects TRBV6-1 to TRBJ2-1, with 10 bases fitting TRBD1. V shed 1 base, J shed 3 bases, and the junction held 0 bases outside the gene matches. The CDR3 loop spans 15 amino acids. The germline V gene encodes CDR1 MNHNS and CDR2 SASEGT. CDR3 protein: CASSEGTGGYNEQFF. CDR3 bases: TGTGCCAGCAGTGAAGGGACAGGGGGCTACAATGAGCAGTTCTTC.

The V gene is TRBV19, the J gene TRBJ1-5; D is undetermined. Germline loops: CDR1 LNHDA, CDR2 SQIVND (reference sequence). CDR3 size: 13 residues. The ends were cut back, 9 bases at V and 6 bases at J, with 15 bases in the middle. The CDR3 is CASHTGFGQPQHF. The CDR3 nucleotides read TGTGCCAGCCACACCGGGTTCGGTCAGCCCCAGCATTTT.

The rearrangement links TRBV18 to TRBJ1-1, with 8 positions matching TRBD1. The ends lost 3 bases at V and 4 bases at J; junction bases unmatched: 7. CDR1 and CDR2 (germline): KGHSH, LQKENI. The CDR3 length is 15 residues. The CDR3 here is CASSPWTGSGTEAFF. Here the CDR3 DNA reads TGTGCCAGCTCACCCTGGACAGGGAGTGGCACTGAAGCTTTCTTT.

The CDR3 DNA sequence: TGTGCCAGCAGTTTGCCAAGCCTCTCTGGGGCCAACGTCCTGACTTTC. Translated, it gives CASSLPSLSGANVLTF. The rearrangement uses TRBV28 and TRBJ2-6; D unresolved. V dropped 3 bases and J dropped 0 bases, with 9 bases sitting between them. The CDR3 has 16 residues. CDR1 is MDHEN and CDR2 is SYDVKM in the germline V gene. Looking up the rest from reference TRBV28 and TRBJ2-6 gives the full variable domain: DVKVTQSSRYLVKRTGEKVFLECVQDMDHENMFWYRQDPGLGLRLIYFSYDVKMKEKGDIPEGYSVSREKKERFSLILESASTNQTSMYLCASSLPSLSGANVLTFGAGSRLTVL.

The V call is TRBV28, the J call TRBJ1-5; no clear D. The CDR3 is 14 residues long. The V gene lost 6 bases and the J gene lost 3 bases, with 12 bases spanning the gap. CDR1 and CDR2 from the germline V gene are MDHEN and SYDVKM. Here the CDR3 reads CASSTAQPNQPQHF. In nucleotides, the CDR3 is TGTGCCAGCAGCACCGCACAGCCCAATCAGCCCCAGCATTTT.

The J gene is TRBJ2-7, the V gene TRBV29-1; maybe TRBD2 (5 bases). From germline, CDR1 is SQVTM and CDR2 ANQGSEA. CDR3 size: 14 residues. V lost 1 base and J lost 1, with 11 bases in between. CDR3 protein: CSVEAVSGSYEQYF. CDR3 DNA sequence: TGCAGCGTTGAAGCGGTGAGCGGATCCTACGAGCAGTACTTC.

This chain connects TRBV7-2 to TRBJ2-1, with 11 bases identical to TRBD2. This CDR3 region has 14 residues. J lost 6 bases, V lost 7 bases, and 5 bases had no gene match. Germline-derived CDR1 and CDR2 are SGHTA and FQGNSA. CDR3 loop: CASTLGLAGNEQFF. The CDR3 DNA reads TGTGCCAGCACCCTAGGACTAGCGGGCAATGAGCAGTTCTTC.

This chain connects TRBV9 to TRBJ2-1; maybe TRBD1 (6 bases). The V gene lost 0 bases and the J gene lost 7 bases, with 17 bases spanning the gap. This CDR3 is 16 amino acids long. Germline V gene sequence: CDR1 SGDLS, CDR2 YYNGEE. The CDR3 bases are TGTGCCAGCAGCGTAGGATGGGAAGGGGGAGCAAATGAGCAGTTCTTC. This sequence encodes CASSVGWEGGANEQFF.

The chain couples TRBV28 to TRBJ2-7; D remains ambiguous. This CDR3 has 14 residues. In germline, CDR1 is MDHEN, CDR2 SYDVKM. V lost 6 bases and J 3 bases, leaving 15 bases between the germline ends. The CDR3 DNA reads TGTGCCAGCAGCCAAAGCGCTCCCGTCTACGAGCAGTACTTC. This codes for CASSQSAPVYEQYF. The full variable domain, rest sourced from reference TRBV28 and TRBJ2-7, is DVKVTQSSRYLVKRTGEKVFLECVQDMDHENMFWYRQDPGLGLRLIYFSYDVKMKEKGDIPEGYSVSREKKERFSLILESASTNQTSMYLCASSQSAPVYEQYFGPGTRLTVT.

The rearrangement uses TRBV29-1 and TRBJ2-7, with D perhaps TRBD1 or TRBD2 (6 bases each). Germline V gene data show CDR1 as SQVTM and CDR2 as ANQGSEA. This CDR3 contains 15 residues. The V and J ends lost 5 bases and 0 bases respectively, with 17 bases between them. The CDR3 sequence: CSVRGVQTSSYEQYF. The DNA of the CDR3 is TGCAGCGTTAGGGGGGTACAAACGAGCTCCTACGAGCAGTACTTC.

J is TRBJ1-2 and V is TRBV10-3; perhaps TRBD1 as D (5 bases). The CDR3 consists of 13 residues. The V end lost 2 bases, the J end lost 4 bases, and 8 bases lay between the germline ends. Germline assignment: CDR1 ENHRY and CDR2 SYGVKD. CDR3 nucleotide sequence: TGTGCCATCAGTGAGGAGGGGTCCTATGGCTACACCTTC. This sequence encodes CAISEEGSYGYTF.

This clone was observed a few times. The genes are TRBV29-1 and TRBJ2-2; D not certain. The CDR3 has 14 amino acids. V was shortened by 5 bases and J by 4 bases, with 14 bases between the two germline ends. Per the germline V gene, CDR1 is SQVTM and CDR2 is ANQGSEA. This CDR3 is CSVITEPLTGELFF. CDR3 sequence (DNA): TGCAGCGTTATTACCGAACCCCTCACCGGGGAGCTGTTTTTT.

The rearrangement links TRBV2 to TRBJ2-5; maybe TRBD1 (7 bases). V lost 6 bases and J 0 bases, leaving 20 bases between the germline ends. The CDR3 consists of 17 residues. The germline CDR1 and CDR2 sequences are SNHLY and FYNNEI. CDR3 amino acids: CASSPPPEGAYQETQYF. For the CDR3, the DNA is TGTGCCAGCAGCCCCCCGCCGGAGGGGGCCTACCAAGAGACCCAGTACTTC.

V gene TRBV5-5 combines with J gene TRBJ1-2, with TRBD1 matching over 9 bases. Losses at the gene ends were 4 bases for V and 7 bases for J; bases not matched to a gene: 14. The germline CDR1 and CDR2 sequences are SGHKS and YYEKEE (reference sequence). The CDR3 has 16 amino acids. This chain's CDR3 is CASSIQGAELFSGYTF. Written as DNA, the CDR3 is TGTGCCAGCAGCATACAGGGGGCTGAATTGTTTAGTGGCTACACCTTC. Full variable domain (outside the CDR3, taken from reference TRBV5-5 and TRBJ1-2): DAGVTQSPTHLIKTRGQQVTLRCSPISGHKSVSWYQQVLGQGPQFIFQYYEKEERGRGNFPDRFSARQFPNYSSELNVNALLLGDSALYLCASSIQGAELFSGYTFGSGTRLTVV.

In this sample, this clone turned up once. The chain links TRBV28 to TRBJ1-1; D uncertain. V lost 4 bases and J lost 1, with 13 bases in between. Germline V gene lookup returns CDR1 MDHEN and CDR2 SYDVKM. This CDR3 comprises 15 residues. CDR3 region: CASSYSWGGNTEAFF. CDR3 DNA: TGTGCCAGCAGTTATTCATGGGGAGGGAACACTGAAGCTTTCTTT. Using reference TRBV28 and TRBJ1-1 for the parts outside the CDR3, the full variable domain is DVKVTQSSRYLVKRTGEKVFLECVQDMDHENMFWYRQDPGLGLRLIYFSYDVKMKEKGDIPEGYSVSREKKERFSLILESASTNQTSMYLCASSYSWGGNTEAFFGQGTRLTVV.

With regard to this clone: The sample contains more than one DNA sequence encoding this CDR3. The V gene is TRBV5-1, the J gene TRBJ1-2; 9 nucleotides line up with TRBD1. This CDR3 is 14 amino acids long. Germline loops: CDR1 SGHRS, CDR2 YFSETQ. Trimming cost V 4 bases and J 4 bases; bases outside gene matches: 5. The CDR3 region is CASSTTGGSYGYTF. As DNA, the CDR3 is TGCGCCAGCAGCACCACAGGGGGCAGCTATGGCTACACCTTC.

The table lists this clone with a count of one. This chain links TRBV5-1 with TRBJ1-4; 8 bases fit TRBD1. CDR1 SGHRS and CDR2 YFSETQ come from the germline V gene. V was pared by 3 bases and J by 3 bases, with 4 bases of the junction left unmatched. The CDR3 spans 15 residues. CDR3 nucleotides: TGCGCCAGCAGCTGGGGACAGGTAGCTAATGAAAAACTGTTTTTT. This encodes CASSWGQVANEKLFF.

The rearrangement uses TRBV4-1 and TRBJ2-1; TRBD1 is a possible D gene (6 bases). V was shortened by 1 base and J by 8 bases, with 18 bases between the two germline ends. The CDR3 is made up of 16 amino acids. The V gene's germline CDR1 is MGHRA and CDR2 YSYEKL. CDR3 DNA: TGCGCCAGCAGCCAAGGTTCTAGCAGGGGTATTGATGAGCAGTTCTTC. Translation: CASSQGSSRGIDEQFF.

The chain joins TRBV7-9 to TRBJ2-5; 7 bases line up with TRBD1. Germline V gene data show CDR1 as SEHNR and CDR2 as FQNEAQ (reference sequence). V trimming: 3 bases; J trimming: 10 bases; junction bases outside the gene matches: 11. The CDR3 consists of 14 residues. DNA of the CDR3: TGTGCCAGCAGCTTGCAGGGGACAGTTAATATCCAGTACTTC. This encodes CASSLQGTVNIQYF.

The chain couples TRBV2 to TRBJ2-3; D is possibly TRBD2 (7 bases). Germline assignment: CDR1 SNHLY and CDR2 FYNNEI. V dropped 11 bases and J dropped 0 bases, with 21 bases sitting between them. This CDR3 is built from 16 residues. CDR3 sequence: CAGSGEGRASTDTQYF. The CDR3 DNA follows: TGTGCCGGATCAGGGGAGGGGCGGGCTAGCACAGATACGCAGTATTTT.

The DNA of the CDR3 is TGTGCCAGCAGCTTAGCCAGGGGCACTGAAGCTTTCTTT. It codes for CASSLARGTEAFF. The gene calls are TRBV11-1 and TRBJ1-1; TRBD1 is a possible D gene (6 bases). This CDR3 has 13 amino acids. Between the trimmed V and J ends, which lost 0 bases and 4 bases, there was a span of 6 bases. Germline assignment: CDR1 SGHAT and CDR2 FQDESV (reference sequence).